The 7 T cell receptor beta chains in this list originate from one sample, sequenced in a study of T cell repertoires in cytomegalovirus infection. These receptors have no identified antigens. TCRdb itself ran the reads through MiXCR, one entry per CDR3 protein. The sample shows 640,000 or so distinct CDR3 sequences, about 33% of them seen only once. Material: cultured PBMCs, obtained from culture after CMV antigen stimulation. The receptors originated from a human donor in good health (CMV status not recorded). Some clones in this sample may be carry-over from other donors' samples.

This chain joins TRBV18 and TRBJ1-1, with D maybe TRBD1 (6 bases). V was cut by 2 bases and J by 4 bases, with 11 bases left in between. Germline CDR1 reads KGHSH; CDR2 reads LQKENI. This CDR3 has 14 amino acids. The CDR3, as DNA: TGTGCCAGCTCACCAACAGGACAGACCACTGAAGCTTTCTTT. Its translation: CASSPTGQTTEAFF.

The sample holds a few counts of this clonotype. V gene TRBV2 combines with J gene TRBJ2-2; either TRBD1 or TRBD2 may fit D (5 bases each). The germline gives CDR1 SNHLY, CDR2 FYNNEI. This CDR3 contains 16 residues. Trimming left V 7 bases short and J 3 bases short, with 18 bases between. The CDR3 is CASTEDTGLHTGELFF. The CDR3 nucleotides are TGTGCCAGCACCGAAGATACAGGACTCCACACCGGGGAGCTGTTTTTT.

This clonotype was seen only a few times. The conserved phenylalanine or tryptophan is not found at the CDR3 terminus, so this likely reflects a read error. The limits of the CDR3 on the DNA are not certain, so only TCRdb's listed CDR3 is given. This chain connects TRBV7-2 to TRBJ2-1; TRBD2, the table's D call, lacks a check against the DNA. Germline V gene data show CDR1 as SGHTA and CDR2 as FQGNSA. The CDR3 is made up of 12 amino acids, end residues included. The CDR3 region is CASSLGGPHRNL.

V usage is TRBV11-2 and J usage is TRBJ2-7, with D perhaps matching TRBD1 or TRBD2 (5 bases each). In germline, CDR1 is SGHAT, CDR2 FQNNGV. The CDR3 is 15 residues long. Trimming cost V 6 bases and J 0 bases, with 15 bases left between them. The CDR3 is CASRPPGRSSYEQYF. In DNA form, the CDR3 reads TGTGCCAGCAGACCACCGGGACGCAGCTCCTACGAGCAGTACTTC. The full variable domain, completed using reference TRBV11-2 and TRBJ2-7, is EAGVAQSPRYKIIEKRQSVAFWCNPISGHATLYWYQQILGQGPKLLIQFQNNGVVDDSQLPKDRFSAERLKGVDSTLKIQPAKLEDSAVYLCASRPPGRSSYEQYFGPGTRLTVT.

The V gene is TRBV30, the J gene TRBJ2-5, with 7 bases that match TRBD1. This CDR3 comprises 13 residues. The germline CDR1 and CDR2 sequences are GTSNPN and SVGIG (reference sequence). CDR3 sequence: CAREGAESETQYF. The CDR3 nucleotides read TGTGCACGCGAGGGGGCAGAAAGTGAGACCCAGTACTTC.

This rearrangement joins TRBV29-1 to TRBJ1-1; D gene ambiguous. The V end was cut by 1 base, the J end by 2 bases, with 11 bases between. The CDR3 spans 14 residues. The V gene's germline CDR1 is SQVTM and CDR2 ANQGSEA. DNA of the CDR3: TGCAGCGTTGAAGGACTTTTAGCCAACACTGAAGCTTTCTTT. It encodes CSVEGLLANTEAFF.

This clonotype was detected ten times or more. The CDR3 sequence is CASSPGLQETQYF. The DNA for the CDR3 is TGTGCCAGCAGCCCGGGACTCCAAGAGACCCAGTACTTC. The gene calls are TRBV7-9 and TRBJ2-5; D is perhaps TRBD2 (6 bases). Trimming took off 5 bases at V and 1 base at J, with 8 bases between the two ends. The CDR3 has 13 residues. CDR1 and CDR2 (germline): SEHNR, FQNEAQ (reference sequence).